Given below is one T cell receptor (beta chain) in context. This entry is derived from a study of cytomegalovirus exposure and HLA in healthy donors. For the study at large: T cells numbering about 179 million yielded some 110 million unique TCR beta sequences in an earlier analysis. HLA-typed donors were the source of around 85 million unique TCRs held in an early data release. Researchers found that approximately 77% of fewer than 450 genotyped donors fell within the Caucasian-associated ancestry cluster.

V lost 0 bases to trimming and J lost 0 bases, with 12 bases between them. Germline lookup yields CDR1 SGHNT and CDR2 YYREEE (reference sequence). This CDR3 spans 17 amino acids. PCR was performed using 60 Vbeta and 13 Jbeta primers. Using immunoSEQ multiplex PCR, the repertoire was profiled, and TCRdb retains in-frame clones only, with some absent. Of approximately 240,000 clones listed, 70% to 85% are singletons. The TCR comes from a woman aged 40 to 55 in good health and CMV-seronegative. Sequencing was done on a sample of PBMCs. This chain connects TRBV5-4 to TRBJ2-2, with a tentative D call TRBD2 (6 bases). The DNA of the CDR3 is TGTGCCAGCAGCTTGGGTTTGGGGGGACCGAACACCGGGGAGCTGTTTTTT. It yields the protein CASSLGLGGPNTGELFF.